These T cell receptor beta chains were read from a single sample in a study of response to subunit inactivated influenza vaccine. TCRdb used MiXCR to reprocess the RT-PCR reads, holding one entry per CDR3 protein. The data hold around 850,000 distinct CDR3 sequences, with roughly 18% observed a single time. The starting material was PBMCs from blood, obtained roughly 5 days after vaccination. All receptors come from a man aged 45-65 years who received an inactivated influenza vaccine. The CDR3 runs from the conserved cysteine through the conserved F or W. The D gene is left open where the match is weak. Where a row states a size, it is once, few, many or the class of an expanded clone; other rows omit it.

V: TRBV5-1; size: many; D: TRBD1; J: TRBJ2-2; DNA: TGCGCCAGCAGCGGACAGGGATTCACCGGGGAGCTGTTTTTT; CDR3: CASSGQGFTGELFF
V: TRBV5-4; size: once; D: TRBD2; J: TRBJ2-1; DNA: TGTGCCAGCAGTGCGCTAGCGGGAGGTACCGCGGGGTACAATGAGCAGTTCTTC; CDR3: CASSALAGGTAGYNEQFF
V: TRBV24-1; size: many; D: TRBD2; J: TRBJ2-3; DNA: TGTGCCACCAGTGAGGTGACTAGCGGCACAGATACGCAGTATTTT; CDR3: CATSEVTSGTDTQYF
V: TRBV20-1; size: NA; D: TRBD2; J: TRBJ2-5; DNA: TGCAGTGCTAGAGGGGCTAGCGGACGGGAGACCCAGTACTTC; CDR3: CSARGASGRETQYF
V: TRBV20-1; size: many; D: NA; J: TRBJ2-1; DNA: TGCAGTGCTAGAGATCGGCTGAGGGGTAATAATGAGCAGTTCTTC; CDR3: CSARDRLRGNNEQFF
V: TRBV9; size: NA; D: NA; J: TRBJ2-1; DNA: TGTGCCAGCAGCGTAGAGGCACTCCTGAATGAGCAGTTCTTC; CDR3: CASSVEALLNEQFF
V: TRBV6-1; size: NA; D: TRBD1; J: TRBJ1-4; DNA: TGTGCCAGCAGTGGGACAGGGGGCAATGAAAAACTGTTTTTT; CDR3: CASSGTGGNEKLFF
V: TRBV9; size: NA; D: TRBD1; J: TRBJ2-2; DNA: TGTGCCAGCAGCGGCCCGGGACAGGGTGCTGTCGGGGAGCTGTTTTTT; CDR3: CASSGPGQGAVGELFF
V: TRBV12-3/TRBV12-4; size: few; D: NA; J: TRBJ1-5; DNA: TGTGCCAGCAGTTTCTCGACAAACAATCAGCCCCAGCATTTT; CDR3: CASSFSTNNQPQHF
V: TRBV7-9; size: many; D: NA; J: TRBJ1-2; DNA: TGTGCCAGCAGCCCCCTGGCAGGAAGCTATGGCTACACCTTC; CDR3: CASSPLAGSYGYTF
V: TRBV9; size: NA; D: TRBD1; J: TRBJ1-4; DNA: TGTGCCAGCAGCAAGGAGTGGGACAGGGCCCATGAAAAACTGTTTTTT; CDR3: CASSKEWDRAHEKLFF
V: TRBV4-3; size: few; D: NA; J: TRBJ2-1; DNA: TGCGCCAGCAGCCAAGTGGTGGGTGGGGGAAATGAGCAGTTCTTC; CDR3: CASSQVVGGGNEQFF
V: TRBV12-3/TRBV12-4; size: few; D: NA; J: TRBJ2-6; DNA: TGTGCCAGCAGGTCAGGGAATTCTGGGGCCAACGTCCTGACTTTC; CDR3: CASRSGNSGANVLTF
V: TRBV7-2; size: many; D: TRBD2; J: TRBJ2-7; DNA: TGTGCCAGCAGCCGCCGGGTAGCGGGGTCCTACGAGCAGTACTTC; CDR3: CASSRRVAGSYEQYF
V: TRBV20-1; size: NA; D: NA; J: TRBJ2-7; DNA: TGCAGTGCTAGCGATCGGGGAAGGTCGATCGGCGACGAGCAGTACTTC; CDR3: CSASDRGRSIGDEQYF
V: TRBV2; size: few; D: NA; J: TRBJ1-5; DNA: TGTGCCAGCCGCAACGGACGGATTAGCAATCAGCCCCAGCATTTT; CDR3: CASRNGRISNQPQHF
V: TRBV7-8; size: many; D: NA; J: TRBJ2-1; DNA: TGTGCCAGCAGCTCCCGCCGGGGTTACGGCTACAATGAGCAGTTCTTC; CDR3: CASSSRRGYGYNEQFF
V: TRBV7-9; size: NA; D: TRBD2; J: TRBJ2-7; DNA: TGTGCCAGCAGCTTTGGTCTAGCGGGGGCCAGCTCCTACGAGCAGTACTTC; CDR3: CASSFGLAGASSYEQYF
V: TRBV29-1; size: NA; D: TRBD2; J: TRBJ2-7; DNA: TGCAGCGTCTGGGGGGGGGGCGAGCAGTACTTC; CDR3: CSVWGGGEQYF
V: TRBV28; size: few; D: TRBD2; J: TRBJ2-1; DNA: TGTGCCAGCACGTCTTCAGCGGGGGCCCTCGGTAATGAGCAGTTCTTC; CDR3: CASTSSAGALGNEQFF
V: TRBV5-1; size: few; D: TRBD2; J: TRBJ2-3; DNA: TGCGCCAGCAGCCAAAGGACTAGCGATGCAGATACGCAGTATTTT; CDR3: CASSQRTSDADTQYF
V: TRBV4-3; size: NA; D: TRBD2; J: TRBJ2-3; DNA: TGCGCCAGCAGCCAAGATGGAGGGGCGGGAGGGCCAGATACGCAGTATTTT; CDR3: CASSQDGGAGGPDTQYF
V: TRBV3-1; size: many; D: NA; J: TRBJ2-1; DNA: TGTGCCAGCAGCCAATGGGAAAGGGCACATGAGCAGTTCTTC; CDR3: CASSQWERAHEQFF
V: TRBV20-1; size: NA; D: TRBD2; J: TRBJ2-1; DNA: TGCAGTGCTAGAGATCCAGGACTAGCGGGAATCAACAATGAGCAGTTCTTC; CDR3: CSARDPGLAGINNEQFF
V: TRBV19; size: NA; D: NA; J: TRBJ2-2; DNA: TGTGCCAGTAGTATTAAGGCGTTGGGGAACACCGGGGAGCTGTTTTTT; CDR3: CASSIKALGNTGELFF
V: TRBV12-3/TRBV12-4; size: many; D: NA; J: TRBJ2-1; DNA: TGTGCCAGCAGTCCCTCTATTGGTGAGCAGTTCTTC; CDR3: CASSPSIGEQFF
V: TRBV28; size: NA; D: TRBD2; J: TRBJ2-7; DNA: TGTGCCAGCAGTTTACTCGGACTAGCCTCCACCTACGAGCAGTACTTC; CDR3: CASSLLGLASTYEQYF
V: TRBV20-1; size: many; D: NA; J: TRBJ2-1; DNA: TGCAGTGTACTAAGACCGGGACCCCTCTCCTACAATGAGCAGTTCTTC; CDR3: CSVLRPGPLSYNEQFF
V: TRBV3-1; size: few; D: NA; J: TRBJ1-1; DNA: TGTGCCAGCAGCCCGACCGGCACAACCCGAGGGAGGGCTGAAGCTTTCTTT; CDR3: CASSPTGTTRGRAEAFF
V: TRBV2; size: NA; D: TRBD2; J: TRBJ2-5; DNA: TGTGCCAGCAGTGAAGGGATAGCGGGAGATCAGGAGACCCAGTACTTC; CDR3: CASSEGIAGDQETQYF
V: TRBV7-2; size: NA; D: TRBD2; J: TRBJ2-3; DNA: TGTGCCAGCCGAAGACTAGCGGGACGGGCAGATACGCAGTATTTT; CDR3: CASRRLAGRADTQYF
V: TRBV20-1; size: NA; D: TRBD1; J: TRBJ2-7; DNA: TGCAGTCCGGGACAGGGGTCCAACGAGCAGTACTTC; CDR3: CSPGQGSNEQYF
V: TRBV9; size: few; D: TRBD2; J: TRBJ2-3; DNA: TGTGCCAGCAGCCCTCCTAGCGGGAGACCAGATACGCAGTATTTT; CDR3: CASSPPSGRPDTQYF
V: TRBV6-5; size: NA; D: NA; J: TRBJ1-6; DNA: TGTGCCAGCAGTTCCCGGCTTCGATCACCCCTCCACTTT; CDR3: CASSSRLRSPLHF
V: TRBV11-2; size: NA; D: NA; J: TRBJ2-6; DNA: TGTGCCAGCAGCTTAGATCGGAACAACGTCCTGACTTTC; CDR3: CASSLDRNNVLTF
V: TRBV4-3; size: few; D: TRBD2; J: TRBJ2-3; DNA: TGCGCCAGCAGACCGAACCGGGGGGGCCCCCCAGATACGCAGTATTTT; CDR3: CASRPNRGGPPDTQYF
V: TRBV12-3/TRBV12-4; size: NA; D: NA; J: TRBJ2-7; DNA: TGTGCCAGCAGTTTGGTGGGGATTCGTCCCTACTTC; CDR3: CASSLVGIRPYF
V: TRBV2; size: once; D: NA; J: TRBJ1-4; DNA: TGTGCCAGCAAACAGATTAATGAAAAACTGTTTTTT; CDR3: CASKQINEKLFF
V: TRBV15; size: NA; D: NA; J: TRBJ1-1; DNA: TGTGCCACCAGCAGAGGAAAAGGGAACACTGAAGCTTTCTTT; CDR3: CATSRGKGNTEAFF
V: TRBV3-1; size: many; D: NA; J: TRBJ2-1; DNA: TGTGCCAGCAGCCTCCTAAGGACTGATTCCTACAATGAGCAGTTCTTC; CDR3: CASSLLRTDSYNEQFF
V: TRBV7-6; size: few; D: NA; J: TRBJ2-2; DNA: TGTGCCAGCAGCTTAGCTGGTAGTTTGAGCACCGGGGAGCTGTTTTTT; CDR3: CASSLAGSLSTGELFF
V: TRBV12-3/TRBV12-4; size: NA; D: NA; J: TRBJ1-2; DNA: TGTGTAACTGGGCCCTATGGCTACACCTTC; CDR3: CVTGPYGYTF
V: TRBV20-1; size: NA; D: TRBD1; J: TRBJ2-7; DNA: TGCAGTGCTAGGCGGACAGGGGTTGGCTACGAGCAGTACTTC; CDR3: CSARRTGVGYEQYF
V: TRBV29-1; size: few; D: TRBD1; J: TRBJ2-1; DNA: TGCAGCGTTGAAGGACAGGGGATTTTGGATGAGCAGTTCTTC; CDR3: CSVEGQGILDEQFF
V: TRBV15; size: NA; D: NA; J: TRBJ2-3; DNA: TGTGCCACCAGCAGAGCCGCCCGCACAGATACGCAGTATTTT; CDR3: CATSRAARTDTQYF